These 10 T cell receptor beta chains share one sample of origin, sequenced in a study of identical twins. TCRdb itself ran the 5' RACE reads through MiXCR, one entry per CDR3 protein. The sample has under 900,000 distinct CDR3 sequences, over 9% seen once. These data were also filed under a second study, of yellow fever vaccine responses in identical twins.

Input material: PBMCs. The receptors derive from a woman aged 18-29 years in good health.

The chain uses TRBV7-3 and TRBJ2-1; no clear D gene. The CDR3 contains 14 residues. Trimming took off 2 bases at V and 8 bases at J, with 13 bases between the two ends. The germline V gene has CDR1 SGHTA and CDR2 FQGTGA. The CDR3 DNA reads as TGTGCCAGCAGCTTATATCTGGGCTCCGATGAGCAGTTCTTC. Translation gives CASSLYLGSDEQFF.

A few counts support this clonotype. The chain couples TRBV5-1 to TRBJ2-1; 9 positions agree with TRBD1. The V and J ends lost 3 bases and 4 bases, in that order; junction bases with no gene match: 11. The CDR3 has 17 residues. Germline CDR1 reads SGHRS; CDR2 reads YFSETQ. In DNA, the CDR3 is TGCGCCAGCAGCTCGGGGCGTTCGGGACAGGGTTACAATGAGCAGTTCTTC. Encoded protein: CASSSGRSGQGYNEQFF.

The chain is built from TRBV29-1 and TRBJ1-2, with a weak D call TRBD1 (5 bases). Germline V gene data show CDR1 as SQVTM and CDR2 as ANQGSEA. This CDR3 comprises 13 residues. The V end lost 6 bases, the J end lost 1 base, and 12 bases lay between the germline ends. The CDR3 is CSVKGTDNYGYTF. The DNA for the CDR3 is TGCAGCGTCAAAGGGACGGATAACTATGGCTACACCTTC.

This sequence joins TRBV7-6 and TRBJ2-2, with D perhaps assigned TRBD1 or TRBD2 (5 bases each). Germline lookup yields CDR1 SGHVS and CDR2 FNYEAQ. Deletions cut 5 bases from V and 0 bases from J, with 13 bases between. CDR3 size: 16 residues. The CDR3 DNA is TGTGCCAGCAGCCCCAGCCAGGGAGCGAACACCGGGGAGCTGTTTTTT. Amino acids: CASSPSQGANTGELFF.

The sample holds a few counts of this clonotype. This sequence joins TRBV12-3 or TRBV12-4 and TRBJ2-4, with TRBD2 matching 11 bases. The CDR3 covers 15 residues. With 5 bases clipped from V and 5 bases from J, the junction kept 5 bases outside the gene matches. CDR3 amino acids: CASSPGLAAENIQYF. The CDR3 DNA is TGTGCCAGCAGTCCGGGACTAGCGGCCGAAAACATTCAGTACTTC.

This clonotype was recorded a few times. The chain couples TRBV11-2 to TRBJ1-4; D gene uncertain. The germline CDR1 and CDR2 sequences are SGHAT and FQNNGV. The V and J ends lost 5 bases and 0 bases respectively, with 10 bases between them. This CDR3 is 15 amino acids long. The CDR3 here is CASSNTPSTNEKLFF. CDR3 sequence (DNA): TGTGCCAGCAGCAACACACCTTCAACTAATGAAAAACTGTTTTTT. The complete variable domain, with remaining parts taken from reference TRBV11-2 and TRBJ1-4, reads EAGVAQSPRYKIIEKRQSVAFWCNPISGHATLYWYQQILGQGPKLLIQFQNNGVVDDSQLPKDRFSAERLKGVDSTLKIQPAKLEDSAVYLCASSNTPSTNEKLFFGSGTQLSVL.

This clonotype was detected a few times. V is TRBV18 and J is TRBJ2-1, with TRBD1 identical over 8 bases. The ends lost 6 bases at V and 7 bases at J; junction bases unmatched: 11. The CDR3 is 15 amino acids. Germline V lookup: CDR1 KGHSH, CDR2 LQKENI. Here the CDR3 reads CASSRDRGVSNEQFF. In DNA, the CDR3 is TGTGCCAGCTCCCGAGACAGGGGAGTTTCGAATGAGCAGTTCTTC.

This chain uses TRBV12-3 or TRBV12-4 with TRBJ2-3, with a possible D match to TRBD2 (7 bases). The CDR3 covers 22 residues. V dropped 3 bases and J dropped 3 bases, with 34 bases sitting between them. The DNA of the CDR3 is TGTGCCAGCAGTTTGGCCCGCCGCGGCCTCATACTTCGGGGGGCCCGTACAGATACGCAGTATTTT. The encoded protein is CASSLARRGLILRGARTDTQYF.

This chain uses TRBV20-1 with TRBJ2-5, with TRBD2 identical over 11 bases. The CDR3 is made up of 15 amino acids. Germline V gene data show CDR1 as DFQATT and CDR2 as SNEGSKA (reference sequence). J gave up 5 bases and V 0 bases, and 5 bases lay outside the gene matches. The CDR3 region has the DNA TGCAGTGCTAGAGACGAGACTAGCGGGATGGAGACCCAGTACTTC. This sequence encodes CSARDETSGMETQYF.

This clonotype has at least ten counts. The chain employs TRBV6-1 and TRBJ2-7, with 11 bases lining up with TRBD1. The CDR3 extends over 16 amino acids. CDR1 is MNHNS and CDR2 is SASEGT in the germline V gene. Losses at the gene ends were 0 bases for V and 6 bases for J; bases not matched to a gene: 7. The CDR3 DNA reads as TGTGCCAGCAGTGAAGCGCTAGGACAGGGGGCTCGCGAGCAGTACGTC. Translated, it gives CASSEALGQGAREQYV.